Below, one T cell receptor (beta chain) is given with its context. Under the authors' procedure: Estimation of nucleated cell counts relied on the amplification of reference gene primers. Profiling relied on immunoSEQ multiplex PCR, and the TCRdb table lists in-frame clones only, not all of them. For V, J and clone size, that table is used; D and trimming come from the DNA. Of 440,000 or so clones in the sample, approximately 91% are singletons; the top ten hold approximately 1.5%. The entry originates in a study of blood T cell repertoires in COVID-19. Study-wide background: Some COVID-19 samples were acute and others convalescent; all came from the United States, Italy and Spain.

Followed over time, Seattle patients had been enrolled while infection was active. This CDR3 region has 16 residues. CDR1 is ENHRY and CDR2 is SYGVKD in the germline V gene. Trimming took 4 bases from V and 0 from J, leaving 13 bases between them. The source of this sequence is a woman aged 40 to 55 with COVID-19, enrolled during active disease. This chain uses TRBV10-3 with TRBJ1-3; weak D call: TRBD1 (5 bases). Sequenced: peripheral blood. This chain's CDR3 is CAISGRDSNSGNTIYF. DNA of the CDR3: TGTGCCATCAGTGGGCGGGACTCAAACTCTGGAAACACCATATATTTT.